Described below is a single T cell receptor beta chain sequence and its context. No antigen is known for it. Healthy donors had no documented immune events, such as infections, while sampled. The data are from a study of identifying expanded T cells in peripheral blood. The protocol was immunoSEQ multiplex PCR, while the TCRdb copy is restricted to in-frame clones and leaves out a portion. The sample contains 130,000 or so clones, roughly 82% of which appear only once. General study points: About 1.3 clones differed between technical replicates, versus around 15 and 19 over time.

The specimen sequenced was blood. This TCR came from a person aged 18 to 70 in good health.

The CDR3 loop reads CASRGGANYYDTQYF. In nucleotides, the CDR3 is TGTGCCAGCAGGGGGGGGGCTAATTATTACGATACGCAGTATTTT. J is TRBJ2-3 and V is TRBV6-5; possibly TRBD2 for D (7 bases). CDR3 size: 15 residues. The germline gives CDR1 MNHEY, CDR2 SVGAGI. V gave up 6 bases and J gave up 6 bases, with 19 bases separating them.